This TCR beta chain was sequenced in a study of blood T cell repertoires in COVID-19 (dated by TCRdb to 2018 to 2021). Turning to the overall study: The collaborator samples originated in the United States, Italy and Spain and spanned the acute and convalescent phases of COVID-19. Where available, HLA class I and class II types were taken from metadata supplied by the sample provider and were not determined by assay-based typing. Sample metadata almost always included a de-identified subject ID, COVID-19 status, age in years and sex. Samples were obtained from the ongoing ImmuneRACE study (first 160 participants) and from 1,254 subjects provided by 6 global collaborators. Subjects who had been exposed to COVID-19, were actively infected with it, or had recovered from it provided the deeply sampled blood TCRbeta repertoires that made up the dataset. The material from the prospective study consisted of cDNA or gDNA derived from T cells, B-cell-depleted T cells, or PBMCs. The repertoires were released in a freely available public database intended as a resource for research on the immune response to SARS-CoV-2.

A note on this clone: Its target antigen remains unknown. No base quality information exists; no much larger clone differs at one position.

Samples from volunteer blood donors who had recovered from COVID-19 were contributed by a second Seattle source. Whole blood was collected in K2EDTA tubes by collaborating institutions according to the institutions' own protocols. Collaborator samples were shipped for TCRbeta analysis as frozen whole blood, isolated PBMCs, or DNA extracted from either sample type. TCRbeta CDR3 regions were amplified from genomic DNA by means of the immunoSEQ Assay, a bias-controlled multiplex PCR. On the authors' methods: Nucleated cell counts per sample were estimated from amplification of reference gene primers within the assay. To quantify the absolute abundance of each unique TCRbeta CDR3 rearrangement, sequence reads were collapsed and filtered. For each sample, productive Simpson clonality was calculated as the square root of Simpson's diversity index across productive rearrangements. Held by TCRdb, this immuneACCESS table contains in-frame sequences only and omits some clones. Under half of the omission traces to an unresolved V gene where checked; the cause of the rest is unknown. For V, J and clone size, that table is used; D and trimming come from the DNA. This sample has some 160,000 clones in its table, and around 80% of those were observed once. The ten largest clones add up to roughly 19% of the sample.

The germline ends are 11 bases apart after V is trimmed by 5 bases and J by 1 base. Reading from cysteine to phenylalanine, the CDR3 counts 14 amino acids. The entry retains the CDR3 DNA only, 42 bases that are in frame from base 1. From the germline V gene (reference sequence), CDR1 is SEHNR and CDR2 is FQNEAQ. The investigation overall reported the following: The quantity of clinical and demographic metadata differed by source and by participant and was supplied without curation.

The V and J genes are TRBV7-9 and TRBJ1-1; the D gene is perhaps TRBD1, on 6 matching bases. Sequenced sample: peripheral blood. The source is an older woman who had recovered from COVID-19. The CDR3 protein: CASSKGGGNTEAFF. DNA sequence: TGTGCCAGCAGCAAAGGGGGAGGGAACACTGAAGCTTTCTTT.